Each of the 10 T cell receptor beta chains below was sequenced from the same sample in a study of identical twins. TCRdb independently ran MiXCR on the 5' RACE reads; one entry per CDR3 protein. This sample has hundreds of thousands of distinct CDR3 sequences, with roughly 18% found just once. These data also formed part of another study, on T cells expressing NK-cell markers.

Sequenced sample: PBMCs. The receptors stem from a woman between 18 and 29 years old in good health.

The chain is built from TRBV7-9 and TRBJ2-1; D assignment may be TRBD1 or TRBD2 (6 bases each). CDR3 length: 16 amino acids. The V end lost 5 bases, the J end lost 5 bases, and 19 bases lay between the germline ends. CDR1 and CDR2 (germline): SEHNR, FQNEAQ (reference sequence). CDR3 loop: CASSTIQGGVDNEQFF. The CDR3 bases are TGTGCCAGCAGCACCATACAGGGAGGCGTCGACAATGAGCAGTTCTTC.

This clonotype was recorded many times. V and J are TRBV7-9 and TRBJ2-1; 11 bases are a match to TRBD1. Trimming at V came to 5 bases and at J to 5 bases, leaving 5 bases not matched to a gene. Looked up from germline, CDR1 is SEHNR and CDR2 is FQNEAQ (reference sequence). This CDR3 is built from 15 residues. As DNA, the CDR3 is TGTGCCAGCAGCCCTGGGACAGGGGGGCACAATGAGCAGTTCTTC. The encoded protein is CASSPGTGGHNEQFF.

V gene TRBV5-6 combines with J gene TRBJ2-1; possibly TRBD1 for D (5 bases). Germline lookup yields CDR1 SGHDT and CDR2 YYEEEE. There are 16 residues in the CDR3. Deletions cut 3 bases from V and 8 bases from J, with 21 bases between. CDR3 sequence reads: CASSSNRFSYTHEQFF. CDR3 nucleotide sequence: TGTGCCAGCAGCTCAAACAGGTTTTCTTACACTCATGAGCAGTTCTTC.

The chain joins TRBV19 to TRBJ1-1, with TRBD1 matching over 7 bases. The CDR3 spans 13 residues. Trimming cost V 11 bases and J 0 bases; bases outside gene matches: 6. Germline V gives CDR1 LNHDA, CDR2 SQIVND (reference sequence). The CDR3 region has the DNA TGTGCCGAGGGGGCCGTCCTGAACACTGAAGCTTTCTTT. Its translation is CAEGAVLNTEAFF.

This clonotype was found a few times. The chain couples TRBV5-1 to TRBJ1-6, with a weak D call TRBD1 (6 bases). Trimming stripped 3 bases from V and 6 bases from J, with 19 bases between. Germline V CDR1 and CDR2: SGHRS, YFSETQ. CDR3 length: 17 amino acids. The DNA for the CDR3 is TGCGCCAGCAGCTCCGGACAGCTTCGAGGGGTTAATTCACCCCTCCACTTT. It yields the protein CASSSGQLRGVNSPLHF.

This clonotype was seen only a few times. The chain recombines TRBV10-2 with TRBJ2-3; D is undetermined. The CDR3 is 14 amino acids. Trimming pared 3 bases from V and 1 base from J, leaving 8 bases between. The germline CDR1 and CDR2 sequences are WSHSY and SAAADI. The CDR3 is CASSDVAGTDTQYF. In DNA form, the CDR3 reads TGCGCCAGCAGTGATGTGGCTGGCACAGATACGCAGTATTTT.

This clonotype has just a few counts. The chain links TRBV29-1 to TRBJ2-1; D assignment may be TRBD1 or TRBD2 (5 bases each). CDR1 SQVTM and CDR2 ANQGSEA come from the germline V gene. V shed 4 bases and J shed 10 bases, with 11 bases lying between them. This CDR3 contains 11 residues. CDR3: CSVGQRDEQFF. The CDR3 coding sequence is TGCAGCGTTGGACAAAGGGACGAGCAGTTCTTC.

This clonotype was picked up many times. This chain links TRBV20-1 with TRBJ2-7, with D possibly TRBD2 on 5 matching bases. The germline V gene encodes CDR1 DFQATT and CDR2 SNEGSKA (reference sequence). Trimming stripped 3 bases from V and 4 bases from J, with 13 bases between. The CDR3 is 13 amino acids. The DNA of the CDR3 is TGCAGTGCTAGTTTTCGGGCGGGTTACGAGCAGTACTTC. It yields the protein CSASFRAGYEQYF.

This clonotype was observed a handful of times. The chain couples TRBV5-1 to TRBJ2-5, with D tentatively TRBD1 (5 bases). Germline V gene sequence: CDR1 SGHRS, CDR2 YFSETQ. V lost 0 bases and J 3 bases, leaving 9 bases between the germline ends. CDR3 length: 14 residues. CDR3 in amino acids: CASSLGLGEETQYF. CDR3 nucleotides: TGCGCCAGCAGCTTGGGTCTAGGGGAAGAGACCCAGTACTTC.

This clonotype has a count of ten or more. The CDR3 loop is CASSLQGGSYQPQHF. CDR3 DNA: TGTGCCAGCAGCTTACAGGGGGGGTCATATCAGCCCCAGCATTTT. The gene calls are TRBV7-2 and TRBJ1-5; 7 nucleotides match TRBD1. V trimming: 2 bases; J trimming: 5 bases; junction bases outside the gene matches: 6. CDR1 and CDR2 from the germline V gene are SGHTA and FQGNSA. The CDR3 runs 15 residues.